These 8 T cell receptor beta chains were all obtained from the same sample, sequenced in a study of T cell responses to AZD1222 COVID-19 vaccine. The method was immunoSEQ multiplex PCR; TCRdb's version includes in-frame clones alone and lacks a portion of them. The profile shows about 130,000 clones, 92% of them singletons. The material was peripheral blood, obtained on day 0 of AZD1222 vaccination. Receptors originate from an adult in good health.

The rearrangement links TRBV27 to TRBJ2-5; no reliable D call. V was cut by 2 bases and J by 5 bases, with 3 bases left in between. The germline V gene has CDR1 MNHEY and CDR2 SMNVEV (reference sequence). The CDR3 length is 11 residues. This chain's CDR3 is CASSLGETQYF. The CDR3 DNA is TGTGCCAGCAGTTTAGGCGAGACCCAGTACTTC.

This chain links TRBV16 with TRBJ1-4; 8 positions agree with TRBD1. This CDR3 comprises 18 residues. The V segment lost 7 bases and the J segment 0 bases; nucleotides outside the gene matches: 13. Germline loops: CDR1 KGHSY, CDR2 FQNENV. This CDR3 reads CASNPLFGQGSTNEKLFF. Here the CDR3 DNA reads TGTGCCAGCAACCCATTATTTGGACAGGGCTCAACTAATGAAAAACTGTTTTTT.

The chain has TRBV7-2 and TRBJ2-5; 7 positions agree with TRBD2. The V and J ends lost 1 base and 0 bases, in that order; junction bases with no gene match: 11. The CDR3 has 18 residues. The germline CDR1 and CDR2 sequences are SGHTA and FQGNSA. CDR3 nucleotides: TGTGCCAGCAGCTTAGTGGGTTCCGGAGCGGGGTACCAAGAGACCCAGTACTTC. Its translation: CASSLVGSGAGYQETQYF.

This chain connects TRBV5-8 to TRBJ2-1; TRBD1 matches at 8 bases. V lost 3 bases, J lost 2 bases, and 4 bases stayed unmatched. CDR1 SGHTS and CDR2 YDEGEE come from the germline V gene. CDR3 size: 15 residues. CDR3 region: CASSSRDRTYNEQFF. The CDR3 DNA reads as TGTGCCAGCAGCTCCCGGGACAGGACCTACAATGAGCAGTTCTTC.

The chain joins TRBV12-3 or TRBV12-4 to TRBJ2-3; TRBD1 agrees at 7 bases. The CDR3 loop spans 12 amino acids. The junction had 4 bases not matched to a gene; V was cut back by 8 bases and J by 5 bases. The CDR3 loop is CASSGDRDTQYF. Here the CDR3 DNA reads TGTGCCAGCTCCGGGGACAGAGATACGCAGTATTTT.

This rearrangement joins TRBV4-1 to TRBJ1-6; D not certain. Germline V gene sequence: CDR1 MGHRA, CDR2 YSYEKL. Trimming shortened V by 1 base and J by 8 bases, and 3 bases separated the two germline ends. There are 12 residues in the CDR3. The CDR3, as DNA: TGCGCCAGCAGCCAAGCGGATTCACCCCTCCACTTT. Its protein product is CASSQADSPLHF.

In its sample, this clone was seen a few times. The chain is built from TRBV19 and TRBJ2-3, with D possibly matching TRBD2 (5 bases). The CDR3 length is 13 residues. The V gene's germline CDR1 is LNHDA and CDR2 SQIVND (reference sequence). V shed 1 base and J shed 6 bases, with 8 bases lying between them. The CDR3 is CASSIGEPDTQYF. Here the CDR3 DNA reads TGTGCCAGTAGTATAGGGGAGCCGGATACGCAGTATTTT.

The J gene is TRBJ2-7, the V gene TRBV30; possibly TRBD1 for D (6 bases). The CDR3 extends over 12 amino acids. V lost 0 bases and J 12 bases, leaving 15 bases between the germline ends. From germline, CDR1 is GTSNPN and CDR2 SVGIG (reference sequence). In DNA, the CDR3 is TGTGCCTGGAGTGTAACCCCCACAGGGACGTACTTC. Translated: CAWSVTPTGTYF. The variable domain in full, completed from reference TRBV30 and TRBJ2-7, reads SQTIHQWPATLVQPVGSPLSLECTVEGTSNPNLYWYRQAAGRGLQLLFYSVGIGQISSEVPQNLSASRPQDRQFILSSKKLLLSDSGFYLCAWSVTPTGTYFGPGTRLTVT.